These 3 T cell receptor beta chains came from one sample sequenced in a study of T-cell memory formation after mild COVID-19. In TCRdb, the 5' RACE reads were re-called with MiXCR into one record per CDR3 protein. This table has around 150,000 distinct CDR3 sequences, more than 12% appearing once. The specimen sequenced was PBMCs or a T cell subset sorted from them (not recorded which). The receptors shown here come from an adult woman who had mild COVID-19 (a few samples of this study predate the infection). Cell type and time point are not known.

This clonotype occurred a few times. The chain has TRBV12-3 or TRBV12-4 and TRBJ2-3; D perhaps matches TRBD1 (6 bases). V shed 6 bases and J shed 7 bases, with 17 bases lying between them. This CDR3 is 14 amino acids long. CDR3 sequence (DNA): TGTGCCAGCAGCTTTACAGGGATGGCCCATACGCAGTATTTT. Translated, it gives CASSFTGMAHTQYF.

The CDR3 reads CASSIDWPLSSYNEQFF. The CDR3 nucleotides are TGTGCCAGTAGTATAGATTGGCCGCTTAGCTCCTACAATGAGCAGTTCTTC. V usage is TRBV19 and J usage is TRBJ2-1; D unresolved. The V gene's germline CDR1 is LNHDA and CDR2 SQIVND (reference sequence). The CDR3 consists of 17 residues. The ends were cut back, 0 bases at V and 0 bases at J, with 12 bases in the middle.

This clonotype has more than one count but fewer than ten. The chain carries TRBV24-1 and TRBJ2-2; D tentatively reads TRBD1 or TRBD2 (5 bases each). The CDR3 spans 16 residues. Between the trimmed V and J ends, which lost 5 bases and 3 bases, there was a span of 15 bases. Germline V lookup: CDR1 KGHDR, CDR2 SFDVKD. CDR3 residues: CATSAPGTADTGELFF. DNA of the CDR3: TGTGCCACCAGTGCACCTGGGACCGCGGACACCGGGGAGCTGTTTTTT.